The subject of this entry is one T cell receptor (beta chain). Its antigen is unidentified. This entry is derived from a study of OX40 agonist ivuxolimab in advanced cancers. Study at large: Patients were around 83% male with ages about 20 to 79, mean approximately 62. General study findings and limits: CD8+ T cells were the subset that, on average, had more expanded clones than CD4+.

The V gene's germline CDR1 is GTSNPN and CDR2 SVGIG (reference sequence). The CDR3 is 13 amino acids. Sequenced by immunoSEQ multiplex PCR; TCRdb stores in-frame clones only, minus some. This sample has roughly 29,000 clones; approximately 93% occur once, and the top ten carry roughly a tenth. The V call is TRBV30, the J call TRBJ2-1; D might be TRBD1 (6 bases). This receptor was obtained from an adult with an advanced solid tumor such as melanoma, head and neck, liver or kidney cancer. The input for sequencing was CD4+ or CD8+ T cells sorted from blood, taken in a trial of the OX40 agonist ivuxolimab. The CDR3 sequence: CALAAGEYNEQFF. DNA for the CDR3: TGTGCTCTCGCGGCAGGGGAGTACAATGAGCAGTTCTTC.